The 28 T cell receptor beta chains given below trace back to one sample, sequenced in a study of vaccination and CD4 T cells after COVID-19. The Oncomine TCR Beta short-read assay sequenced DNA from cultured CD4+ T cells. One entry per CDR3 protein, called by TCRdb with MiXCR from the PCR reads. The sample has fewer than 7,500 distinct CDR3 sequences, 30% to 35% seen once. Their target antigens are unknown. Stated treatment: approximately 10-day PBMC culture with coronavirus spike peptide pools or control peptides (ViraFEST assay). CD4+ T lymphocytes from the unexposed donor were collected before the COVID-19 pandemic (2011-2018). The sequenced sample was CD4+ T cells from blood, cultured in vitro. The receptors shown here come from a human donor in good health.

This clonotype is a singleton in its sample. The chain carries TRBV5-1 and TRBJ2-1; the D is unclear. The CDR3 consists of 12 residues. Deletions cut 0 bases from V and 11 bases from J, with 9 bases between. The V gene's germline CDR1 is SGHRS and CDR2 YFSETQ. This CDR3 is CASSLGEYKQFF. As DNA, the CDR3 is TGCGCCAGCAGCTTGGGAGAATATAAGCAGTTCTTC.

This clonotype was found a few times. The chain is built from TRBV19 and TRBJ1-5, with D possibly being TRBD1 (6 bases). V gave up 3 bases and J gave up 5 bases, with 11 bases separating them. The CDR3 is made up of 14 amino acids. Germline lookup yields CDR1 LNHDA and CDR2 SQIVND (reference sequence). CDR3 residues: CASSIRDTDQPQHF. The DNA of the CDR3 is TGTGCCAGTAGTATTAGGGACACAGATCAGCCCCAGCATTTT.

The chain combines TRBV6-1 with TRBJ2-7; TRBD1 aligns across 7 bases. Unmatched junction bases numbered 12, after V lost 6 bases and J lost 4 bases. The CDR3 is 15 amino acids. CDR1 MNHNS and CDR2 SASEGT come from the germline V gene. The CDR3 DNA reads TGTGCCAGCAGCCAGGAACAGGGGACCCCATACGAGCAGTACTTC. Translated: CASSQEQGTPYEQYF.

This clonotype was counted a few times. The chain recombines TRBV7-9 with TRBJ1-2; D is uncertain. This CDR3 spans 12 amino acids. The V end lost 4 bases, the J end lost 7 bases, and 10 bases lay between the germline ends. Germline CDR1 SEHNR, CDR2 FQNEAQ (reference sequence). The CDR3 protein is CASSSRAGGYTF. The CDR3 bases are TGTGCCAGCAGCTCTCGGGCAGGTGGCTACACCTTC. The whole variable domain, remainder taken from reference TRBV7-9 and TRBJ1-2, is DTGVSQNPRHKITKRGQNVTFRCDPISEHNRLYWYRQTLGQGPEFLTYFQNEAQLEKSRLLSDRFSAERPKGSFSTLEIQRTEQGDSAMYLCASSSRAGGYTFGSGTRLTVV.

This chain uses TRBV5-1 with TRBJ2-3; 7 bases map to TRBD2. Germline V CDR1 and CDR2: SGHRS, YFSETQ. V lost 1 base and J lost 1; bases outside the gene matches: 3. The CDR3 runs to 15 residues. CDR3 residues: CASSLRAGGTDTQYF. DNA of the CDR3: TGCGCCAGCAGCTTGAGGGCGGGGGGCACAGATACGCAGTATTTT. Looking up the rest from reference TRBV5-1 and TRBJ2-3 gives the full variable domain: KAGVTQTPRYLIKTRGQQVTLSCSPISGHRSVSWYQQTPGQGLQFLFEYFSETQRNKGNFPGRFSGRQFSNSRSEMNVSTLELGDSALYLCASSLRAGGTDTQYFGPGTRLTVL.

The V call is TRBV29-1, the J call TRBJ2-3; no clear D. Trimming shortened V by 5 bases and J by 1 base, and 10 bases separated the two germline ends. CDR1 is SQVTM, CDR2 ANQGSEA, per germline. The CDR3 sequence is 13 residues long. CDR3 sequence reads: CSVRVAGTDTQYF. The CDR3 nucleotides are TGCAGCGTTCGTGTGGCTGGCACAGATACGCAGTATTTT.

V gene TRBV2 combines with J gene TRBJ2-3, with 8 nucleotides matching TRBD2. Germline lookup yields CDR1 SNHLY and CDR2 FYNNEI. This CDR3 region has 15 residues. J gave up 3 bases and V 6 bases, and 8 bases lay outside the gene matches. CDR3 DNA sequence: TGTGCCAGCAGGCCGGGAGCGGGGGTGACAGATACGCAGTATTTT. Translation: CASRPGAGVTDTQYF.

This clonotype came up a few times. For the CDR3, the DNA is TGTGCCAGCAGAACAACACGGGATTCCTACGAGCAGTACTTC. Protein sequence: CASRTTRDSYEQYF. The chain recombines TRBV6-1 with TRBJ2-7, with D tentatively TRBD2 (5 bases). Looked up from germline, CDR1 is MNHNS and CDR2 is SASEGT. The CDR3 extends over 14 amino acids. Trimming removed 6 bases at V and 1 base at J, with 13 bases between.

This clonotype appeared a few times. The gene calls are TRBV6-2 or TRBV6-3 and TRBJ2-7, with D possibly being TRBD2 (6 bases). The CDR3 loop spans 15 amino acids. CDR1 and CDR2 from the germline V gene are MNHEY and SVGEGT. V was trimmed by 2 bases and J by 7 bases, leaving 18 bases between them. CDR3 residues: CASSYDDSGAVEQYF. The CDR3 DNA reads TGTGCCAGCAGTTACGACGATAGCGGCGCCGTGGAGCAGTACTTC.

V gene TRBV20-1 combines with J gene TRBJ1-3; unclear D gene. This CDR3 spans 14 amino acids. V lost 0 bases and J lost 0, with 6 bases in between. Germline V gene sequence: CDR1 DFQATT, CDR2 SNEGSKA (reference sequence). CDR3 sequence reads: CSARDARSGNTIYF. As DNA, the CDR3 is TGCAGTGCTAGAGATGCTCGCTCTGGAAACACCATATATTTT.

The chain couples TRBV12-3 or TRBV12-4 to TRBJ2-7; D is undetermined. CDR3 length: 13 residues. V lost 3 bases, J lost 4 bases, and 10 bases lay in between. In nucleotides, the CDR3 is TGTGCCAGCAGTTTGACCGATAAGTACGAGCAGTACTTC. This gives the protein CASSLTDKYEQYF.

The V and J genes are TRBV7-8 and TRBJ2-3, with 10 bases that match TRBD1. This CDR3 has 16 residues. The V segment lost 5 bases and the J segment 3 bases; nucleotides outside the gene matches: 8. CDR1 and CDR2 from the germline V gene are SGHVS and FQNEAQ. The CDR3 loop is CASSPSGDRGTDTQYF. The CDR3 nucleotides are TGTGCCAGCAGCCCGTCCGGGGACAGGGGAACAGATACGCAGTATTTT. The full variable domain, in which reference TRBV7-8 and TRBJ2-3 provide the parts outside the CDR3, is GAGVSQSPRYKVAKRGQDVALRCDPISGHVSLFWYQQALGQGPEFLTYFQNEAQLDKSGLPSDRFFAERPEGSVSTLKIQRTQQEDSAVYLCASSPSGDRGTDTQYFGPGTRLTVL.

V and J are TRBV6-1 and TRBJ2-7; no clear D. Germline assignment: CDR1 MNHNS and CDR2 SASEGT. Trimming removed 4 bases at V and 3 bases at J, with 4 bases between. This CDR3 comprises 11 residues. CDR3 residues: CASSAGYEQYF. The CDR3 DNA is TGTGCCAGCAGTGCGGGCTACGAGCAGTACTTC.

This clonotype was counted between two and nine times. This sequence joins TRBV7-8 and TRBJ1-6; D is perhaps TRBD1 (6 bases). Germline CDR1 reads SGHVS; CDR2 reads FQNEAQ. Trimming shortened V by 5 bases and J by 8 bases, and 19 bases separated the two germline ends. The CDR3 has 16 amino acids. The CDR3 DNA is TGTGCCAGCAGCCCCCGGGCACAGGGTTCGGATTCACCCCTCCACTTT. Amino acid sequence: CASSPRAQGSDSPLHF.

This rearrangement joins TRBV6-1 to TRBJ2-3, with TRBD2 identical over 14 bases. The junction had 2 bases not matched to a gene; V was cut back by 3 bases and J by 6 bases. CDR3 length equals 15 residues. Germline CDR1 is MNHNS and CDR2 is SASEGT. CDR3 DNA: TGTGCCAGCAGTGAGACTAGCGGGGGGGCCGATACGCAGTATTTT. Protein sequence: CASSETSGGADTQYF.

This clonotype was counted a few times. The rearrangement links TRBV6-1 to TRBJ2-5; D is unresolved. Trimming left V 6 bases short and J 5 bases short, with 7 bases between. Germline V lookup: CDR1 MNHNS, CDR2 SASEGT. This CDR3 contains 11 residues. As DNA, the CDR3 is TGTGCCAGCAGGGTTGAGGAGACCCAGTACTTC. This gives the protein CASRVEETQYF.

The chain is built from TRBV11-2 and TRBJ2-1; D unclear. Looked up from germline, CDR1 is SGHAT and CDR2 is FQNNGV. Trimming cost V 1 base and J 10 bases, with 8 bases left between them. This CDR3 contains 12 residues. CDR3 region: CASSLGLEEQFF. As DNA, the CDR3 is TGTGCCAGCAGCTTAGGCCTAGAAGAGCAGTTCTTC.

This clonotype showed up just a few times. The rearrangement joins TRBV20-1 to TRBJ2-3; 9 positions agree with TRBD2. With 5 bases clipped from V and 7 bases from J, the junction kept 10 bases outside the gene matches. Germline assignment: CDR1 DFQATT and CDR2 SNEGSKA (reference sequence). The CDR3 length is 14 residues. The CDR3 is CSASRTSEDYTQYF. The DNA for the CDR3 is TGCAGTGCTTCCAGGACTAGCGAAGATTATACGCAGTATTTT.

DNA for the CDR3: TGTGCCAGCAGTTACGGGCAGGGGACAGATACGCAGTATTTT. It encodes CASSYGQGTDTQYF. The gene calls are TRBV6-5 and TRBJ2-3, with D tentatively TRBD1 (6 bases). This CDR3 has 14 amino acids. Trimming pared 2 bases from V and 3 bases from J, leaving 9 bases between. The germline gives CDR1 MNHEY, CDR2 SVGAGI.

This rearrangement joins TRBV2 to TRBJ2-3; tentatively, D is TRBD1 (5 bases). This CDR3 contains 15 residues. CDR1 and CDR2 from the germline V gene are SNHLY and FYNNEI. The V and J ends lost 7 bases and 3 bases respectively, with 17 bases between them. CDR3 loop: CASTDGAITTDTQYF. DNA for the CDR3: TGTGCCAGCACCGATGGGGCTATTACAACAGATACGCAGTATTTT.

The CDR3 region is CSAKVISNEQFF. Written as DNA, the CDR3 is TGCAGTGCTAAGGTTATTAGCAATGAGCAGTTCTTC. The chain joins TRBV20-1 to TRBJ2-1; the D is unclear. This CDR3 is 12 amino acids long. V shed 4 bases and J shed 6 bases, with 10 bases lying between them. Germline CDR1 and CDR2: DFQATT and SNEGSKA (reference sequence).

The chain recombines TRBV27 with TRBJ2-3; D unclear. The CDR3 consists of 14 residues. Germline CDR1 is MNHEY and CDR2 is SMNVEV (reference sequence). The germline V and J ends were trimmed by 2 bases and 4 bases, with 10 bases remaining between them. The CDR3 region is CASSLGPTPDTQYF. CDR3 coding DNA: TGTGCCAGCAGTTTAGGGCCGACCCCAGATACGCAGTATTTT.

This clonotype was detected once. The chain has TRBV11-2 and TRBJ1-1; 7 nucleotides line up with TRBD1. The germline gives CDR1 SGHAT, CDR2 FQNNGV. The CDR3 consists of 16 residues. V dropped 3 bases and J dropped 6; count of bases not matched to a gene: 13. CDR3: CASSLGGGAGLPEAFF. CDR3 DNA: TGTGCCAGCAGCTTGGGAGGGGGCGCTGGTCTTCCTGAAGCTTTCTTT.

Only a few counts were recorded for this clonotype. This chain links TRBV20-1 with TRBJ2-1, with D possibly being TRBD1 (6 bases). This CDR3 has 16 amino acids. The ends were cut back, 1 base at V and 0 bases at J, with 13 bases in the middle. Germline CDR1 is DFQATT and CDR2 is SNEGSKA (reference sequence). The CDR3 is CSARAGVGNSYNEQFF. CDR3 bases: TGCAGTGCTAGAGCAGGGGTGGGGAACTCCTACAATGAGCAGTTCTTC.

This clonotype has a handful of counts. DNA of the CDR3: TGCAGTGCTAGAGATCCAGGGGAAACGCAGTATTTT. This sequence encodes CSARDPGETQYF. The V call is TRBV20-1, the J call TRBJ2-3; a possible D gene is TRBD1 (6 bases). CDR1 is DFQATT, CDR2 SNEGSKA, per germline (reference sequence). The length of the CDR3 is 12 residues. V shed 0 bases and J shed 9 bases, with 10 bases lying between them.

The gene calls are TRBV20-1 and TRBJ2-3; the D gene is possibly TRBD1 (5 bases). V was trimmed by 7 bases and J by 1 base, leaving 9 bases between them. The germline V gene encodes CDR1 DFQATT and CDR2 SNEGSKA (reference sequence). The CDR3 totals 12 residues. Here the CDR3 reads CSGGAGTDTQYF. The CDR3 coding sequence is TGCAGTGGGGGCGCGGGCACAGATACGCAGTATTTT.

This clonotype was observed once. The chain is built from TRBV5-4 and TRBJ2-3; 8 bases align to TRBD2. The V and J ends lost 4 bases and 4 bases, in that order; junction bases with no gene match: 11. CDR3 length: 16 amino acids. In germline, CDR1 is SGHNT, CDR2 YYREEE (reference sequence). This CDR3 is CASSRTAGLDPDTQYF. The CDR3 DNA is TGTGCCAGCAGCCGAACCGCGGGACTAGACCCAGATACGCAGTATTTT.

The CDR3, as DNA: TGTGCCAGCAGCGGGGGGACACCGAACACCGGGGAGCTGTTTTTT. Amino acid sequence: CASSGGTPNTGELFF. The chain uses TRBV5-4 and TRBJ2-2, with D tentatively TRBD1 or TRBD2 (6 bases each). CDR1 SGHNT and CDR2 YYREEE come from the germline V gene (reference sequence). The CDR3 is 15 amino acids. V dropped 4 bases and J dropped 0 bases, with 10 bases sitting between them.